Listed below are T cell receptor beta chains from one sample, sequenced in a study of molecular identifiers for immune sequencing clone quantification. Each CDR3 protein is one row after TCRdb ran MiXCR on the PCR reads. Of 62,000 or so distinct CDR3 sequences listed, less than 20% were seen once; the top ten hold approximately 1.5%. Sequenced material: naive CD8+ T cells from blood, with Jurkat cell RNA spiked in. The receptors were gathered from a human donor in good health. Some libraries in this study had Jurkat cell RNA spiked in. CDR3s include the opening cysteine and the closing phenylalanine or tryptophan. A D gene is named only where the DNA matches it firmly. Only part of the rows carry a size: once, few, many, or a class if the clone is expanded.

j_call,clone_size,d_call,v_call,cdr3_aa,cdr3_nt
TRBJ2-7,few,TRBD1,TRBV20-1,CSAHLLRTGGSYEQYF,TGCAGTGCTCATCTTCTGAGGACAGGGGGTTCCTACGAGCAGTACTTC
TRBJ2-7,few,NA,TRBV4-1,CASSLNLWLGYEQYF,TGCGCCAGCAGCCTGAACTTATGGTTAGGGTACGAGCAGTACTTC
TRBJ1-6,NA,NA,TRBV19,CASSMVGGPLHF,TGTGCCAGTAGTATGGTTGGCGGACCCCTCCACTTT
TRBJ1-1,many,NA,TRBV27,CASRLDAAGIEAFF,TGTGCCAGCAGGCTCGACGCGGCGGGCATTGAAGCTTTCTTT
TRBJ2-1,many,NA,TRBV27,CASGLGPAPNEQFF,TGTGCCAGCGGGCTGGGGCCAGCCCCGAATGAGCAGTTCTTC
TRBJ2-2,many,NA,TRBV7-9,CASSPTRTGTGELFF,TGTGCCAGCAGCCCCACTAGAACAGGTACCGGGGAGCTGTTTTTT
TRBJ1-4,few,NA,TRBV7-9,CASSLPGEAEKLFF,TGTGCCAGCAGCTTACCCGGGGAGGCCGAAAAACTGTTTTTT
TRBJ2-7,many,NA,TRBV28,CASSFRTYEQYF,TGTGCCAGCAGTTTCCGGACCTACGAGCAGTACTTC
TRBJ2-7,many,TRBD1,TRBV7-8,CASRHTGTGGVLNYEQYF,TGTGCCAGCAGACACACCGGGACAGGGGGCGTTCTGAACTACGAGCAGTACTTC
TRBJ1-5,many,TRBD1,TRBV7-8,CASSDLGTGDSYQPQHF,TGTGCCAGCAGCGATCTAGGGACAGGAGATTCTTATCAGCCCCAGCATTTT
TRBJ2-7,NA,TRBD1,TRBV20-1,CSAQDRAYEQYF,TGCAGTGCTCAGGACAGGGCCTACGAACAGTACTTC
TRBJ1-1,NA,NA,TRBV4-2,CASSQEASSPIKNTEAFF,TGTGCCAGCAGCCAAGAGGCCTCGTCCCCGATAAAGAACACTGAAGCTTTCTTT
TRBJ1-1,NA,TRBD1,TRBV11-2,CASSLGTGGLYTEAFF,TGTGCCAGCAGCCTCGGGACAGGGGGCTTGTACACTGAAGCTTTCTTT
TRBJ2-5,few,NA,TRBV6-7,CASSAKMGTAELWRETQYF,TGTGCCAGCAGTGCCAAGATGGGGACTGCCGAACTTTGGAGGGAGACCCAGTACTTC
TRBJ1-5,NA,NA,TRBV5-6,CASSFGGGQPQHF,TGTGCCAGCAGCTTCGGAGGGGGTCAGCCCCAGCATTTT
TRBJ2-3,many,NA,TRBV3-1,CASSQVVGPRADTQYF,TGTGCCAGCAGCCAAGTCGTGGGGCCCCGAGCAGATACGCAGTATTTT
TRBJ2-7,few,NA,TRBV19,CASSLSTGGYEQYF,TGTGCCAGTAGTCTATCGACAGGAGGTTACGAGCAGTACTTC
TRBJ2-2,many,NA,TRBV7-2,CASSLAQTKRRTGELFF,TGTGCCAGCAGCTTAGCGCAGACTAAGCGTCGGACCGGGGAGCTGTTTTTT
TRBJ2-1,few,TRBD2,TRBV7-9,CASSSGLAGYNEQFF,TGTGCCAGCAGCTCGGGACTAGCGGGCTACAATGAGCAGTTCTTC
TRBJ2-7,few,NA,TRBV28,CASSSVGQYDEQYF,TGTGCCAGCAGCTCAGTTGGGCAGTACGACGAGCAGTACTTC
TRBJ2-7,few,TRBD2,TRBV15,CATSGTTSGYEQYF,TGTGCCACCAGCGGCACGACTAGCGGCTACGAGCAGTACTTC
TRBJ2-7,NA,TRBD2,TRBV4-1,CASSLWTSGIYEQYF,TGCGCCAGCAGCCTCTGGACTAGCGGGATCTACGAGCAGTACTTC
TRBJ2-7,many,NA,TRBV3-1,CASSQVEGLIYEQYF,TGTGCCAGCAGCCAAGTTGAGGGTCTGATCTACGAGCAGTACTTC
TRBJ2-1,NA,NA,TRBV9,CASESSSYNEQFF,TGTGCCAGCGAAAGTAGCTCCTACAATGAGCAGTTCTTC
TRBJ2-1,many,NA,TRBV24-1,CATSGPYNEQFF,TGTGCCACCAGTGGTCCCTACAATGAGCAGTTCTTC
TRBJ2-7,many,NA,TRBV25-1,CASSGEAELYF,TGTGCCAGCAGTGGTGAGGCGGAGCTGTACTTC
TRBJ2-7,NA,TRBD2,TRBV6-6,CASSRPTSGRYEQYF,TGTGCCAGCAGCCGGCCAACTAGCGGCCGGTACGAGCAGTACTTC
TRBJ2-3,many,TRBD2,TRBV6-5,CASSNQAGVTDTQYF,TGTGCCAGCAGTAATCAAGCGGGAGTTACAGATACGCAGTATTTT
TRBJ1-1,many,NA,TRBV6-2/TRBV6-3,CASSYHSMVGSPTMNTEAFF,TGTGCCAGCAGTTATCATTCTATGGTGGGGTCTCCAACCATGAACACTGAAGCTTTCTTT
TRBJ2-5,many,NA,TRBV6-1,CASSDPRGGPGEETQYF,TGTGCCAGCAGTGACCCGAGGGGTGGGCCAGGGGAAGAGACCCAGTACTTC
TRBJ2-3,many,TRBD2,TRBV6-2/TRBV6-3,CASSSPLLAGGPDTQYF,TGTGCCAGCAGTTCCCCGTTACTAGCGGGAGGGCCAGATACGCAGTATTTT
TRBJ2-2,many,NA,TRBV18,CASSLWTEVGTGELFF,TGTGCCAGCTCACTCTGGACGGAGGTTGGGACCGGGGAGCTGTTTTTT
TRBJ2-7,many,NA,TRBV27,CASSLGRQYEQYF,TGTGCCAGCAGTTTGGGACGGCAATACGAGCAGTACTTC
TRBJ2-7,many,TRBD1,TRBV7-9,CASSSTGDPLYEQYF,TGTGCCAGCAGCTCAACAGGGGATCCTTTATACGAGCAGTACTTC
TRBJ2-1,many,TRBD2,TRBV7-8,CASSLEAGGGLAGKEQFF,TGTGCCAGCAGCTTAGAAGCTGGAGGGGGACTAGCGGGAAAAGAGCAGTTCTTC
TRBJ2-1,few,NA,TRBV19,CASSTHPGGVTDEQFF,TGTGCCAGTAGTACCCATCCCGGAGGGGTTACTGATGAGCAGTTCTTC
TRBJ2-2,many,NA,TRBV25-1,CASSERVGELFF,TGTGCCAGCAGTGAGAGGGTGGGGGAGCTGTTTTTT
TRBJ1-1,many,NA,TRBV5-1,CASSPPVTGISGDTEAFF,TGCGCCAGCAGCCCGCCTGTAACAGGGATCAGTGGGGACACTGAAGCTTTCTTT
TRBJ2-1,many,TRBD2,TRBV3-1,CASSQGASGLYNEQFF,TGTGCCAGCAGCCAAGGAGCTAGCGGGCTTTACAATGAGCAGTTCTTC
TRBJ2-2,many,TRBD2,TRBV4-1,CASSPLAGSGELFF,TGCGCCAGCAGCCCACTAGCGGGAAGCGGGGAGCTGTTTTTT
TRBJ2-1,once,TRBD2,TRBV4-1,CTSSQGTSGILDEQFF,TGCACCAGCAGCCAAGGCACTAGCGGGATATTGGATGAGCAATTCTTC
TRBJ2-7,many,NA,TRBV16,CASSQGGRLYEQYF,TGTGCCAGCAGCCAAGGGGGGCGCCTCTACGAGCAGTACTTC
TRBJ2-1,many,TRBD2,TRBV11-2,CASSLDLRLATEQFF,TGTGCCAGCAGCTTAGATCTAAGACTAGCAACTGAGCAGTTCTTC
TRBJ2-7,many,TRBD2,TRBV11-2,CASSSDPGLAGAVEQYF,TGTGCCAGCAGCTCAGACCCCGGACTAGCGGGAGCCGTCGAGCAGTACTTC
TRBJ2-1,many,TRBD2,TRBV20-1,CSAPGLADSYNEQFF,TGCAGTGCGCCGGGACTAGCGGACTCCTACAATGAGCAGTTCTTC
TRBJ2-4,many,NA,TRBV13,CASTKWGSENIQYF,TGTGCCAGCACTAAATGGGGATCGGAAAACATTCAGTACTTC
TRBJ2-7,many,NA,TRBV28,CASSFRGNYEQYF,TGTGCCAGCAGTTTTAGGGGAAACTACGAGCAGTACTTC
TRBJ2-3,many,NA,TRBV24-1,CATSETPGHLTLDTQYF,TGTGCCACCAGTGAAACGCCGGGACACCTAACACTAGATACGCAGTATTTT
TRBJ2-7,NA,TRBD1,TRBV2,CASGAGQGLLADEQYF,TGTGCCAGCGGGGCGGGACAGGGATTGTTAGCGGACGAGCAGTACTTC
TRBJ2-1,many,NA,TRBV10-3,CAISEDRTSSYNEQFF,TGTGCCATCAGTGAAGACAGGACGAGCTCCTACAATGAGCAGTTCTTC
TRBJ2-1,NA,NA,TRBV7-9,CASSPYDEQFF,TGTGCCAGCAGCCCCTACGATGAGCAGTTCTTC
TRBJ1-5,many,NA,TRBV6-5,CASSYRRTGIWPQHF,TGTGCCAGCAGTTACCGTCGGACCGGTATATGGCCCCAGCATTTT
TRBJ2-7,many,NA,TRBV30,CAWTPGPDLEEQYF,TGTGCCTGGACCCCGGGACCAGACTTAGAGGAGCAGTACTTC
TRBJ2-5,many,NA,TRBV29-1,CSVEWALVGRRLQETQYF,TGCAGCGTTGAATGGGCCCTGGTCGGGAGACGCCTCCAAGAGACCCAGTACTTC
TRBJ2-7,NA,NA,TRBV1,CASSQDPAHGCLGGPYEQYF,TGCGCCAGCAGCCAGGACCCGGCCCACGGATGTCTTGGCGGACCCTACGAGCAGTACTTC
TRBJ2-3,many,NA,TRBV7-8,CASSLAGQTRRTDTQYF,TGTGCCAGCAGCTTAGCGGGACAAACGAGGCGCACAGATACGCAGTATTTT
TRBJ2-2,many,NA,TRBV6-2/TRBV6-3,CASSYPVAGELFF,TGTGCCAGCAGTTATCCAGTAGCCGGGGAGCTGTTTTTT